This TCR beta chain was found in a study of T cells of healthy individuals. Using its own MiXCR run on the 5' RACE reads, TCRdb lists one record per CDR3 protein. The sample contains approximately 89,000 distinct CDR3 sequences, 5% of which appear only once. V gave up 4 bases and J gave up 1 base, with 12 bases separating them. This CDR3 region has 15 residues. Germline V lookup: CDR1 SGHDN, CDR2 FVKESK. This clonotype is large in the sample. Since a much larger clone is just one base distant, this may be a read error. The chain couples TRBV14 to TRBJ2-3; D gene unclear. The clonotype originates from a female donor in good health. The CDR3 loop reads CASSLAPPCTDTQYF. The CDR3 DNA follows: TGTGCCAGCAGCCTCGCCCCGCCCTGCACAGATACGCAGTATTTT.